This TCR beta chain was sequenced in a study of cytomegalovirus exposure and HLA in healthy donors. Overall study results and limits: A later analysis reportedly found fewer N-insertions in an Asian-associated ancestry cluster than the approximately 700-donor mean. DRB1 had the most TCR associations and HLA-C the fewest, a later analysis found, with rates varying by HLA locus. Rarity held for most TCR sequences, but there were some public TCRs that occurred in many donors.

PCR amplification relied on 60 Vbeta primers (plus 13 Jbeta primers). Assay: immunoSEQ multiplex PCR; the TCRdb copy retains only in-frame clones and omits some. The repertoire holds around 110,000 clones, with around 80% as singletons. Comments on this clone: Its target is unknown.

Sequenced sample: PBMCs. The sequence derives from a man aged 30-40 years in good health and CMV-seropositive.

CDR3 residues: CASSQARTSGPYNEQFF. As DNA, the CDR3 is TGCGCCAGCAGCCAAGCGCGGACTAGCGGGCCCTACAATGAGCAGTTCTTC. The genes are TRBV4-1 and TRBJ2-1; TRBD2 aligns across 11 bases. Per the germline V gene, CDR1 is MGHRA and CDR2 is YSYEKL. The length of the CDR3 is 17 residues. V lost 1 base, J lost 2 bases, and 4 bases stayed unmatched.